This T cell receptor beta chain stems from a study of T cell responses to AZD1222 COVID-19 vaccine. Clones were read by immunoSEQ multiplex PCR, and TCRdb kept only the in-frame ones, dropping some. The data hold more than 65,000 clones, with 80% to 90% observed a single time. Germline loops: CDR1 SGHNT, CDR2 YENEEA. V lost 1 base and J lost 5, with 8 bases in between. This CDR3 comprises 13 residues. Comments on this clone: Its antigen is as yet unknown.

Study results and caveats: Among the donors, most were white British and more were female, and clonal diversity was possibly underestimated.

Second doses that came at about 4 or about 12 weeks were put together. The sequences come from peripheral blood, collected 28 days after the second AZD1222 dose. The source of this sequence is an adult who received the AZD1222 COVID-19 vaccine. This chain connects TRBV11-3 to TRBJ1-1; weak D call: TRBD1 (5 bases). The CDR3 sequence: CASSLAGGTEAFF. The CDR3 DNA reads as TGTGCCAGCAGCTTAGCGGGGGGAACTGAAGCTTTCTTT.